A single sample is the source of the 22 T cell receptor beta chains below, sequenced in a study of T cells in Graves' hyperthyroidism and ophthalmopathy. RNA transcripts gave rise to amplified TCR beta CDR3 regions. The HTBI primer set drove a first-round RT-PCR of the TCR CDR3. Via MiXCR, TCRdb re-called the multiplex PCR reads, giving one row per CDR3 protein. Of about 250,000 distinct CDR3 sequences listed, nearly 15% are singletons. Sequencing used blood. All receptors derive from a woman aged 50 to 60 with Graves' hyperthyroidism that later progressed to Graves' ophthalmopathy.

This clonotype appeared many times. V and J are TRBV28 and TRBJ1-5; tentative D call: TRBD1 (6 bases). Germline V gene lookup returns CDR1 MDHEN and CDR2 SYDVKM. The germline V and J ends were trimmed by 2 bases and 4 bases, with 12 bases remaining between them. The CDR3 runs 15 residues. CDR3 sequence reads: CASSLKHRVNQPQHF. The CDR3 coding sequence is TGTGCCAGCAGTTTAAAGCACAGGGTGAATCAGCCCCAGCATTTT.

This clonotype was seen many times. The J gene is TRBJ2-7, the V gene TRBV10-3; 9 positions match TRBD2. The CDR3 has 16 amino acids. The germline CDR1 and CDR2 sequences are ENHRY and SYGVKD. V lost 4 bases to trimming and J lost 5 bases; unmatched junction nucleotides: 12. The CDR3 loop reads CAISGLAGVGADEQYF. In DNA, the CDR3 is TGTGCCATCAGTGGCTTAGCGGGAGTTGGGGCCGACGAGCAGTACTTC.

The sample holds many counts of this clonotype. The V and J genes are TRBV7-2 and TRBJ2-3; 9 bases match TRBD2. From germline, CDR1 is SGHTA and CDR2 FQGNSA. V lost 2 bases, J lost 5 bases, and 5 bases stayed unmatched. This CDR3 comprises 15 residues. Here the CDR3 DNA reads TGTGCCAGCAGCTTATCCAGGACTAGCGAAGATACGCAGTATTTT. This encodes CASSLSRTSEDTQYF.

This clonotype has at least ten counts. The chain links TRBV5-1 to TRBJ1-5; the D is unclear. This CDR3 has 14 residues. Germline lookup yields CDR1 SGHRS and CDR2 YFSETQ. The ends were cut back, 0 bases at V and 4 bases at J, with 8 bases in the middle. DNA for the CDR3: TGCGCCAGCAGCTTGGGGGCAGAGAATCAGCCCCAGCATTTT. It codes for CASSLGAENQPQHF.

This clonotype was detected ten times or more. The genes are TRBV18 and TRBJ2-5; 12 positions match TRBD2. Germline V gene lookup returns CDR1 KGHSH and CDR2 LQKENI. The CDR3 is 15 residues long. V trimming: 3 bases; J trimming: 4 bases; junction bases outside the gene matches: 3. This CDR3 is CASSPTGLAGETQYF. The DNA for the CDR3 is TGTGCCAGCTCACCCACGGGACTAGCGGGAGAGACCCAGTACTTC.

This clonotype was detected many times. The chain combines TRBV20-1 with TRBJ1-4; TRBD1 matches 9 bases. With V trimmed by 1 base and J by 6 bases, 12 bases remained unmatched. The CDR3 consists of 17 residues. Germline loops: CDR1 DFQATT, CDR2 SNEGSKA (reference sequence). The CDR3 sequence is CSARAPYTGGWDEKLFF. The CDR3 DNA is TGCAGTGCTAGAGCCCCCTACACAGGGGGCTGGGATGAAAAACTGTTTTTT.

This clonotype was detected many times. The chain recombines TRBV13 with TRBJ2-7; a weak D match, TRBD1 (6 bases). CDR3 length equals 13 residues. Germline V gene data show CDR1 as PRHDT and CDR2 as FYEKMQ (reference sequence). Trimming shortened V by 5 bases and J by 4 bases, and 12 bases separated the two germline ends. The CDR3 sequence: CASSPRTAYEQYF. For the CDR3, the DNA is TGTGCCAGCAGCCCTCGGACAGCTTACGAGCAGTACTTC.

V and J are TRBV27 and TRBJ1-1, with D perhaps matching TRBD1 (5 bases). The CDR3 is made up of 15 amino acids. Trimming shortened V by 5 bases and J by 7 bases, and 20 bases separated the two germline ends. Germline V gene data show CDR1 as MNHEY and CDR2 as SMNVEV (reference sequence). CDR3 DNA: TGTGCCAGCAGTCCTAGGAGGGGATTGAGTGTTGAAGCTTTCTTT. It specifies CASSPRRGLSVEAFF.

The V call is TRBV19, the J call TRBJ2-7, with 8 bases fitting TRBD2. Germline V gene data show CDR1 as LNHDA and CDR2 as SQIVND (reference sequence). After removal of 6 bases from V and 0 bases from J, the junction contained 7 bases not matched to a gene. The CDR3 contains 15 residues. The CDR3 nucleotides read TGTGCCAGTAGAAAAAGCGGGAGACCCTCCTACGAGCAGTACTTC. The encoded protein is CASRKSGRPSYEQYF.

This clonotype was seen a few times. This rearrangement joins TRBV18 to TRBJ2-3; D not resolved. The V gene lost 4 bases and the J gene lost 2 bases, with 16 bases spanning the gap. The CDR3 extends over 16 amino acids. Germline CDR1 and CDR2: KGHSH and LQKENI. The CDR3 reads CASSLPVLLNTDTQYF. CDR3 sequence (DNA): TGTGCCAGCTCACTTCCAGTCCTGCTGAACACAGATACGCAGTATTTT.

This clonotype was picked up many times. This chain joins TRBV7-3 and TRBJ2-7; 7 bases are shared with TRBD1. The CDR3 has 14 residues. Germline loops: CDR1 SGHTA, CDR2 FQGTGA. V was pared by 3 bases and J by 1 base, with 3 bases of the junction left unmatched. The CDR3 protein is CASSFEGASYEQYF. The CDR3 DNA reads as TGTGCCAGCAGCTTCGAGGGGGCATCCTACGAGCAGTACTTC.

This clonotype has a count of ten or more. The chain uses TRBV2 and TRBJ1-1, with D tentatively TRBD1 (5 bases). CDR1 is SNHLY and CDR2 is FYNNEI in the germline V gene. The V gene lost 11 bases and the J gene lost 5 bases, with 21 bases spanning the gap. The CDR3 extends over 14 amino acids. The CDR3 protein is CAGTLESGGTEAFF. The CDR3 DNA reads TGTGCCGGGACCCTCGAATCTGGGGGGACTGAAGCTTTCTTT. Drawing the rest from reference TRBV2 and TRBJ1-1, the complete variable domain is EPEVTQTPSHQVTQMGQEVILRCVPISNHLYFYWYRQILGQKVEFLVSFYNNEISEKSEIFDDQFSVERPDGSNFTLKIRSTKLEDSAMYFCAGTLESGGTEAFFGQGTRLTVV.

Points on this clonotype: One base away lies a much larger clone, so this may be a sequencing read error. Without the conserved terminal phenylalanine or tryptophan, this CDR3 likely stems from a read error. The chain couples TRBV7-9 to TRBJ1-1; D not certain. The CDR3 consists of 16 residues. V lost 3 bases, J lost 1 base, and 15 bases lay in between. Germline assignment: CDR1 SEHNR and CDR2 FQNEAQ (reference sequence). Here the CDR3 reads CASSFYRGAANTEAFL. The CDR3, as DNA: TGTGCCAGCAGCTTCTACCGAGGAGCCGCGAACACTGAAGCTTTCCTT.

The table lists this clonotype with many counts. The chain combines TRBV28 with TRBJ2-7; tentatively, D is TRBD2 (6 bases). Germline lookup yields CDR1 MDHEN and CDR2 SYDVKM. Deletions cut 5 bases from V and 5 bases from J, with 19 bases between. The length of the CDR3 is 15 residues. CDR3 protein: CASSPARFGGDEQYF. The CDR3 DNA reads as TGTGCCAGCAGTCCTGCCCGGTTCGGAGGGGACGAGCAGTACTTC.

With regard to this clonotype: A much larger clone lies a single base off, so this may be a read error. The CDR3 DNA is TGTGCCAGCAGCGTAGCTAATGAGCAGCTCTTC. This sequence encodes CASSVANEQLF. The J gene is TRBJ2-1, the V gene TRBV7-6; D not resolved. CDR3 length: 11 residues. CDR1 and CDR2 from the germline V gene are SGHVS and FNYEAQ.

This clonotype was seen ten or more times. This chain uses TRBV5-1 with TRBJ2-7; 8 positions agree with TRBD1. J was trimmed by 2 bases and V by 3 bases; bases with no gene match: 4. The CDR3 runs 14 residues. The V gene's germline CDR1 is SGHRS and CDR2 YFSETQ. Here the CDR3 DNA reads TGCGCCAGCAGCTGGGGGACAGGTCCCTACGAGCAGTACTTC. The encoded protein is CASSWGTGPYEQYF.

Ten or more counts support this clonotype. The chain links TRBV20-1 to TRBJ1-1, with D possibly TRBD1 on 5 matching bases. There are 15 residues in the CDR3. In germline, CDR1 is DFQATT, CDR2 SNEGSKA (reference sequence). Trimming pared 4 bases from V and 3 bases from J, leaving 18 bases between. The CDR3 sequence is CSAKTATAGYTEAFF. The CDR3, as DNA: TGCAGTGCTAAGACGGCGACAGCCGGTTACACTGAAGCTTTCTTT.

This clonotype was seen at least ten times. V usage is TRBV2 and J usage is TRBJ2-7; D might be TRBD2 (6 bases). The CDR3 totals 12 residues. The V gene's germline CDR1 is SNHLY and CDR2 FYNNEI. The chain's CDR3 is CAGRRGSYEQYF. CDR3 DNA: TGTGCTGGAAGGCGGGGCTCCTACGAGCAGTACTTC.

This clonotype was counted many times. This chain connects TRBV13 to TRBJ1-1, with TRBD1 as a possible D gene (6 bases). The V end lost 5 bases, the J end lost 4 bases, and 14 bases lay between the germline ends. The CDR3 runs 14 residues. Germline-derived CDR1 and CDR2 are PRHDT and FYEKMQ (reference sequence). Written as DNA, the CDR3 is TGTGCCAGCAGCCGACGGGGGCGACCCACTGAAGCTTTCTTT. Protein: CASSRRGRPTEAFF. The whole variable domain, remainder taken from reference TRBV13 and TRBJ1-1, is AAGVIQSPRHLIKEKRETATLKCYPIPRHDTVYWYQQGPGQDPQFLISFYEKMQSDKGSIPDRFSAQQFSDYHSELNMSSLELGDSALYFCASSRRGRPTEAFFGQGTRLTVV.

The CDR3 region is CAISDSGEDYGYTF. CDR3 bases: TGTGCCATCAGTGACTCAGGGGAGGACTATGGCTACACCTTC. The chain joins TRBV10-3 to TRBJ1-2; a possible D gene is TRBD1 (6 bases). The CDR3 is 14 residues long. CDR1 and CDR2 (germline): ENHRY, SYGVKD. Between the trimmed V and J ends, which lost 3 bases and 3 bases, there was a span of 11 bases.

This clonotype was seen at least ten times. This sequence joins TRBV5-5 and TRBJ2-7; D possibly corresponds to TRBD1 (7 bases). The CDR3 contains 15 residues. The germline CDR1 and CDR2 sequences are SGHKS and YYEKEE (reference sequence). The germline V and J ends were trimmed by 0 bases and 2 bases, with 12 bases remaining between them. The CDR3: CASSLGQGGTYEQYF. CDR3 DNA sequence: TGTGCCAGCAGCTTGGGCCAGGGGGGTACCTACGAGCAGTACTTC.

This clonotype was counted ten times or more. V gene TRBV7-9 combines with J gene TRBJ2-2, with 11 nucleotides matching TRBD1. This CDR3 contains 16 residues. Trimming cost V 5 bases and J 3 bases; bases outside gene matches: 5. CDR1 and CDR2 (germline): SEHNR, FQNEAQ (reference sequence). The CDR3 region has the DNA TGTGCCAGCAGCCCTGGACAGGGGGCGCACACCGGGGAGCTGTTTTTT. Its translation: CASSPGQGAHTGELFF.